The source of this TCR beta chain is a study of CD8+ T cells in alopecia areata. Sample treatment: oral pan-JAK inhibitor, 5-10 mg twice daily. This clone was detected a few times. Extraction of RNA preceded its reverse transcription into cDNA, which served as the sequencing template. Sequenced by immunoSEQ multiplex PCR; TCRdb stores in-frame clones only, minus some. The profile covers just over 150,000 clones, with about two thirds appearing a single time and approximately 0.91% taken by the ten largest. The sequenced sample was CD4+ T cells sorted from blood, obtained at week 4, from a patient treated with tofacitinib. The clonotype was recovered from a human donor with alopecia areata.

The CDR3 reads CASSLTSGGAGETQYF. In nucleotides, the CDR3 is TGTGCCAGCAGTCTTACTAGCGGGGGAGCGGGGGAGACCCAGTACTTC. This chain links TRBV6-6 with TRBJ2-5; 11 bases match TRBD2. Germline values: CDR1 MNHNY, CDR2 SVGAGI (reference sequence). The length of the CDR3 is 16 residues. V lost 5 bases to trimming and J lost 5 bases; unmatched junction nucleotides: 10.